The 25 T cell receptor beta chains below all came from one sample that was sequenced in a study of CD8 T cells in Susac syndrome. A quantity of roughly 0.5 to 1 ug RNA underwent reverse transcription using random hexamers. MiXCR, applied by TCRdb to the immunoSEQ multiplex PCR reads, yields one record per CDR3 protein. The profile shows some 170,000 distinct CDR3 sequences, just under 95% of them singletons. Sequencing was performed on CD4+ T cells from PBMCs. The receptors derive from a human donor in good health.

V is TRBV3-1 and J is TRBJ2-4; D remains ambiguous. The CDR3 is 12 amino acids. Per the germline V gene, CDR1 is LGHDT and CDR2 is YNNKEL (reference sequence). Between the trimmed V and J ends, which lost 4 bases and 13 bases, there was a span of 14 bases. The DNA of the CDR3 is TGTGCCAGCAGCCCCCCCGGCACGACACAGTACTTC. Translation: CASSPPGTTQYF.

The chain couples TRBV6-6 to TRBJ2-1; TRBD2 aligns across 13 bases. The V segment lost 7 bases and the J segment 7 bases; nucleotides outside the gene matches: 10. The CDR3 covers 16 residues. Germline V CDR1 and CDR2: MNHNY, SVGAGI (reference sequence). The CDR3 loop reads CASIISGLAGENEQFF. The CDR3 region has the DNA TGTGCCAGCATCATTTCCGGACTAGCGGGAGAAAATGAGCAGTTCTTC.

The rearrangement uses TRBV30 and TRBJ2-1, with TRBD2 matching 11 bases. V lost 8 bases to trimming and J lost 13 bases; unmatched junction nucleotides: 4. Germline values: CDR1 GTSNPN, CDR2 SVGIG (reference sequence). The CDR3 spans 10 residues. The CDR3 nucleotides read TGTGCCCAAGGACTAGCGGGCCAGTTCTTC. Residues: CAQGLAGQFF.

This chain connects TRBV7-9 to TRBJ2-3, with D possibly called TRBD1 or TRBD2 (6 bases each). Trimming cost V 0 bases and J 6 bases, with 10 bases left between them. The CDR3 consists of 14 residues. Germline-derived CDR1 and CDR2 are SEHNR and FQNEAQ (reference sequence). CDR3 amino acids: CASSLAGGADTQYF. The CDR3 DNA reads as TGTGCCAGCAGCTTAGCGGGGGGCGCCGATACGCAGTATTTT.

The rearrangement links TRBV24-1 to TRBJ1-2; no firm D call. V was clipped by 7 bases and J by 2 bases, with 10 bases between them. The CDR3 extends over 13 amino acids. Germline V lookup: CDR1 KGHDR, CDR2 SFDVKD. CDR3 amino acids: CATSVDWNYGYTF. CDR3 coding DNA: TGTGCCACCAGCGTGGACTGGAACTATGGCTACACCTTC.

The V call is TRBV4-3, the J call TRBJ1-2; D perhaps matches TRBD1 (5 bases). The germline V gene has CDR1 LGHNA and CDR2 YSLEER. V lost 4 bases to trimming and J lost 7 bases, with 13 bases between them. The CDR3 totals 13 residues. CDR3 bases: TGCGCCAGCAGCCCCACCTCCGGGGGTGGCTACACCTTC. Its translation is CASSPTSGGGYTF.

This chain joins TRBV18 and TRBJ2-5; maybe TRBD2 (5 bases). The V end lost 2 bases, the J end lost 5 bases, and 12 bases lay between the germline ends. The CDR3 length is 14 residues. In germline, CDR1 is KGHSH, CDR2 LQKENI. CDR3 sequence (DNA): TGTGCCAGCTCACCAACCGGGGTCCGTGAGACCCAGTACTTC. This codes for CASSPTGVRETQYF.

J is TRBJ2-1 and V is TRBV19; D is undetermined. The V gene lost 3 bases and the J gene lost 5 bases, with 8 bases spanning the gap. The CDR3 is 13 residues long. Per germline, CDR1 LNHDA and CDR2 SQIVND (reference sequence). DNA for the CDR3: TGTGCCAGTAGTATTAATTTCCACAATGAGCAGTTCTTC. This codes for CASSINFHNEQFF.

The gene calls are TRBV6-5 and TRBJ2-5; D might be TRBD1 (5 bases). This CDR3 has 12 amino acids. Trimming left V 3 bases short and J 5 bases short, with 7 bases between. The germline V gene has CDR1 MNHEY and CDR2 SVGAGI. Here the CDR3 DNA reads TGTGCCAGCAGTTATGGGGCGGAGACCCAGTACTTC. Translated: CASSYGAETQYF.

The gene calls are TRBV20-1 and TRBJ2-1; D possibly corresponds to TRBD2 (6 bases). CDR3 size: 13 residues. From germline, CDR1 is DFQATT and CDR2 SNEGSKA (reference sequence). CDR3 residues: CRGLGGTYNEQFF. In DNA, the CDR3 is TGCAGGGGGTTGGGCGGGACCTACAATGAGCAGTTCTTC.

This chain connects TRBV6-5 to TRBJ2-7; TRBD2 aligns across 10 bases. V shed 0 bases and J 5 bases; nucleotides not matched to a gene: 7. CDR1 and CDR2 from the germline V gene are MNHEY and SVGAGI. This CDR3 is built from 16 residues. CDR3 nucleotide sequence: TGTGCCAGCAGTTACTCGACGTCTAGCGGGAGCCACGAGCAGTACTTC. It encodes CASSYSTSSGSHEQYF.

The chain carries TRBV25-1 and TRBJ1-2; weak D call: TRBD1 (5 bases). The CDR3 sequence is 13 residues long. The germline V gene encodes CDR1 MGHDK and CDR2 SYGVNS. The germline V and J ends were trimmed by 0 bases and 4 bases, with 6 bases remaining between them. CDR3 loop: CASSEYRGYGYTF. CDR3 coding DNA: TGTGCCAGCAGTGAATATAGGGGCTATGGCTACACCTTC.

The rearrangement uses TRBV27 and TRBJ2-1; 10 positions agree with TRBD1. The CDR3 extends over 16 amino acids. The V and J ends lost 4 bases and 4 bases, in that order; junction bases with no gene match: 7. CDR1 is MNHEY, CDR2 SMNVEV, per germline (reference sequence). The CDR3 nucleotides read TGTGCCAGCAGTTCTTACGACAGGGGGCTTTACAATGAGCAGTTCTTC. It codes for CASSSYDRGLYNEQFF.

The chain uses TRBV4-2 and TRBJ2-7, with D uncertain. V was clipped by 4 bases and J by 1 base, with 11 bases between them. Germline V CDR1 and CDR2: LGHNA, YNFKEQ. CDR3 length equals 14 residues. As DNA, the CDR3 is TGTGCCAGCAGCCCACTTTACCAGTCCTACGAGCAGTACTTC. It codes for CASSPLYQSYEQYF.

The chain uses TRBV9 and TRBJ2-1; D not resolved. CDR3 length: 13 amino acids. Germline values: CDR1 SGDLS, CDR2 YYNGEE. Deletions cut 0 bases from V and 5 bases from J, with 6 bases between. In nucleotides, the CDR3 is TGTGCCAGCAGCGTAGACAATAACAATGAGCAGTTCTTC. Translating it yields CASSVDNNNEQFF.

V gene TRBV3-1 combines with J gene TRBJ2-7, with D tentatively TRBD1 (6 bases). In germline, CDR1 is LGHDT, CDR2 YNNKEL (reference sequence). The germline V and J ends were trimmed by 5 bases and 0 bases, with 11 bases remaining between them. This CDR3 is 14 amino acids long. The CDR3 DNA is TGTGCCAGCAGCACCCCGGGACACTCCTACGAGCAGTACTTC. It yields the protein CASSTPGHSYEQYF.

CDR3 sequence (DNA): TGTGCCAGCAGCCACCGAGCGGGAGGTCACGGGGAGCTGTTTTTT. It specifies CASSHRAGGHGELFF. The rearrangement uses TRBV14 and TRBJ2-2, with 9 bases identical to TRBD2. CDR1 is SGHDN, CDR2 FVKESK, per germline. The CDR3 is 15 amino acids. V lost 3 bases to trimming and J lost 7 bases; unmatched junction nucleotides: 6.

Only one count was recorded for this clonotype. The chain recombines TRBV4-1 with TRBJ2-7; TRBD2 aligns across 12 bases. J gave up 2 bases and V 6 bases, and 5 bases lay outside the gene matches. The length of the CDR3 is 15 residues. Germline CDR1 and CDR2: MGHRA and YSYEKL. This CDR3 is CASRPGLAGPYEQYF. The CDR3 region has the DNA TGCGCCAGCAGGCCGGGACTAGCGGGCCCCTACGAGCAGTACTTC.

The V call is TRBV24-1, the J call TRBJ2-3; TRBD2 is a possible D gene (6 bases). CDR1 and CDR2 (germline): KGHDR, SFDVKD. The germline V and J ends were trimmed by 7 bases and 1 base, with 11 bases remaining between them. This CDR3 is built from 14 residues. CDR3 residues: CATRSSGRTDTQYF. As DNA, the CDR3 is TGTGCCACCAGGAGTAGCGGACGCACAGATACGCAGTATTTT.

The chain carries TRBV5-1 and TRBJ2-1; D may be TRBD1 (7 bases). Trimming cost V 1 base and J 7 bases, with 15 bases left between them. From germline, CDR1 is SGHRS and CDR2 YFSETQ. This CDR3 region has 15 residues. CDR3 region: CASSLYDQGGNEQFF. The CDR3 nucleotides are TGCGCCAGCAGCTTGTATGACCAGGGGGGTAATGAGCAGTTCTTC.

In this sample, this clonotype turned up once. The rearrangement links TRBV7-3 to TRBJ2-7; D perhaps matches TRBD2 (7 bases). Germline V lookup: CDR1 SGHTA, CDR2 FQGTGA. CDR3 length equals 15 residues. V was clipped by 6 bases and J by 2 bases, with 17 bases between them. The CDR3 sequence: CASSWRGGGPYEQYF. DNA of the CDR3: TGTGCCAGCAGTTGGAGGGGAGGGGGACCCTACGAGCAGTACTTC.

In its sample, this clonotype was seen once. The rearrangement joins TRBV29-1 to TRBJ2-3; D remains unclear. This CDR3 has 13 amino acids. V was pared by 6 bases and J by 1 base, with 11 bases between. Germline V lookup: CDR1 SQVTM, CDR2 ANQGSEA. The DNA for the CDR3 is TGCAGCGTAGGGAATATTCGCACAGATACGCAGTATTTT. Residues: CSVGNIRTDTQYF.

DNA of the CDR3: TGCAGTGCTAGAGACAGGGTCGGCGAGACCCAGTACTTC. Protein sequence: CSARDRVGETQYF. J is TRBJ2-5 and V is TRBV20-1; D may be TRBD1 (5 bases). CDR1 and CDR2 from the germline V gene are DFQATT and SNEGSKA (reference sequence). V lost 0 bases and J lost 5, with 10 bases in between. The CDR3 consists of 13 residues.

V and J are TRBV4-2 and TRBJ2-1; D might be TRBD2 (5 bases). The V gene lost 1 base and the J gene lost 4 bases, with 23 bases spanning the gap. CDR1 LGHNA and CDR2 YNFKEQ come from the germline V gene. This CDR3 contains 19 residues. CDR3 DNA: TGTGCCAGCAGCCAAGTCCCCCTGTGGGAGCGGAGGCCGTACAATGAGCAGTTCTTC. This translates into CASSQVPLWERRPYNEQFF.

CDR3 region: CASSVAGGSNEQFF. CDR3 nucleotide sequence: TGTGCCAGCAGTGTAGCGGGAGGAAGCAATGAGCAGTTCTTC. The chain employs TRBV25-1 and TRBJ2-1; 10 nucleotides match TRBD2. Germline trimming cut 4 bases from V and 6 bases from J; bases unmatched to any gene: 3. Germline lookup yields CDR1 MGHDK and CDR2 SYGVNS. The CDR3 runs 14 residues. The whole variable domain, remainder taken from reference TRBV25-1 and TRBJ2-1, is EADIYQTPRYLVIGTGKKITLECSQTMGHDKMYWYQQDPGMELHLIHYSYGVNSTEKGDLSSESTVSRIRTEHFPLTLESARPSHTSQYLCASSVAGGSNEQFFGPGTRLTVL.